These 12 T cell receptor beta chains were all obtained from the same sample, sequenced in a study of CD8+ T cells in alopecia areata. Following extraction, RNA underwent reverse transcription to cDNA, which served as the sequencing template. Only in-frame clones appear in the TCRdb table, and some are missing; sequencing was by immunoSEQ multiplex PCR. The sample has about 100,000 clones, 40% to 50% seen once. Treatment noted: oral pan-JAK inhibitor, 5-10 mg twice daily. The sequenced sample was CD8+ T cells sorted from blood, obtained at week 24, from a patient treated with tofacitinib. These receptors all come from a human donor with alopecia areata.

The chain employs TRBV7-9 and TRBJ1-2, with a possible D match to TRBD1 (5 bases). There are 15 residues in the CDR3. V was pared by 3 bases and J by 1 base, with 12 bases between. Germline CDR1 reads SEHNR; CDR2 reads FQNEAQ (reference sequence). The CDR3 bases are TGTGCCAGCAGCTTGGGGCGGGAGAGTAACTATGGCTACACCTTC. As protein: CASSLGRESNYGYTF.

The chain combines TRBV5-1 with TRBJ2-7; perhaps TRBD1 as D (6 bases). V dropped 1 base and J dropped 7 bases, with 9 bases sitting between them. CDR1 and CDR2 (germline): SGHRS, YFSETQ. The CDR3 runs 12 residues. The CDR3 DNA sequence: TGCGCCAGCAGCTTGACAGGGCAGGAGCAGTACTTC. Amino acids: CASSLTGQEQYF.

The rearrangement links TRBV29-1 to TRBJ2-3; D not certain. Germline-derived CDR1 and CDR2 are SQVTM and ANQGSEA. This CDR3 has 15 amino acids. V shed 0 bases and J shed 1 base, with 11 bases lying between them. In nucleotides, the CDR3 is TGCAGCGTTGAAGACCCTCGGGTGGGCACAGATACGCAGTATTTT. It is translated as CSVEDPRVGTDTQYF.

The rearrangement links TRBV7-8 to TRBJ2-7, with 8 bases lining up with TRBD1. J gave up 1 base and V 5 bases, and 7 bases lay outside the gene matches. Germline lookup yields CDR1 SGHVS and CDR2 FQNEAQ. The CDR3 totals 15 residues. The CDR3 sequence is CASSTKQGASYEQYF. CDR3 in DNA: TGTGCCAGCAGCACTAAGCAGGGGGCATCCTACGAGCAGTACTTC. The entire variable domain, with the rest obtained from reference TRBV7-8 and TRBJ2-7, is as follows: GAGVSQSPRYKVAKRGQDVALRCDPISGHVSLFWYQQALGQGPEFLTYFQNEAQLDKSGLPSDRFFAERPEGSVSTLKIQRTQQEDSAVYLCASSTKQGASYEQYFGPGTRLTVT.

This clone was detected only a few times. This chain uses TRBV5-4 with TRBJ2-1, with 10 bases lining up with TRBD1. The CDR3 runs 14 residues. The V gene's germline CDR1 is SGHNT and CDR2 YYREEE (reference sequence). Trimming took 6 bases from V and 8 from J; bases not matched to a gene: 8. This chain's CDR3 is CASTETGGGYEQFF. For the CDR3, the DNA is TGTGCCAGCACCGAGACAGGGGGCGGATATGAGCAGTTCTTC.

This clone has at least ten counts. The chain carries TRBV27 and TRBJ1-4, with 10 bases identical to TRBD1. The CDR3 totals 14 residues. Germline V lookup: CDR1 MNHEY, CDR2 SMNVEV (reference sequence). V trimming: 4 bases; J trimming: 11 bases; junction bases outside the gene matches: 7. The CDR3 nucleotides read TGTGCCAGCAGTTCACATGGGACAGGGGAGAAACTGTTTTTT. Translating gives CASSSHGTGEKLFF.

The V and J genes are TRBV7-9 and TRBJ2-7, with D possibly matching TRBD1 (5 bases). V was cut by 6 bases and J by 3 bases, with 12 bases left in between. From germline, CDR1 is SEHNR and CDR2 FQNEAQ (reference sequence). CDR3 length equals 13 residues. The CDR3 is CASRSTQDYEQYF. Here the CDR3 DNA reads TGTGCCAGCAGGTCCACACAGGACTACGAGCAGTACTTC.

A few counts support this clone. J is TRBJ1-5 and V is TRBV29-1, with no clear D. The germline V gene encodes CDR1 SQVTM and CDR2 ANQGSEA. The V end was cut by 4 bases, the J end by 6 bases, with 13 bases between. CDR3 length: 13 amino acids. Written as DNA, the CDR3 is TGCAGCGTTGCATACGGGTTGGGTCAGCCCCAGCATTTT. The encoded protein is CSVAYGLGQPQHF.

The chain employs TRBV11-2 and TRBJ2-7, with unresolved D. V was trimmed by 5 bases and J by 9 bases, leaving 17 bases between them. The CDR3 is made up of 13 amino acids. Germline CDR1 and CDR2: SGHAT and FQNNGV. Here the CDR3 DNA reads TGTGCCAGCAGCCACCAGCCCAAGTCAGGGCAGTACTTC. Translating it yields CASSHQPKSGQYF.

For this clone: The same CDR3 can be traced to other DNA sequences in this sample. The rearrangement uses TRBV30 and TRBJ2-1, with no clear D. V lost 2 bases, J lost 0 bases, and 8 bases lay in between. CDR1 and CDR2 from the germline V gene are GTSNPN and SVGIG (reference sequence). The CDR3 totals 14 residues. The CDR3 DNA is TGTGCCTGGAGTTTAGTGAGCTCCTACAATGAGCAGTTCTTC. Amino acid sequence: CAWSLVSSYNEQFF.

V and J are TRBV28 and TRBJ1-5; 10 nucleotides match TRBD1. Germline CDR1 and CDR2: MDHEN and SYDVKM. The CDR3 is 16 residues long. Trimming cost V 6 bases and J 4 bases; bases outside gene matches: 9. CDR3 sequence reads: CASSLRTGGTNQPQHF. Written as DNA, the CDR3 is TGTGCCAGCAGCTTAAGGACAGGGGGGACAAATCAGCCCCAGCATTTT.

The CDR3 reads CASSFRLEYEQYF. CDR3 nucleotides: TGTGCCAGCAGTTTCAGACTTGAGTACGAGCAGTACTTC. This chain connects TRBV27 to TRBJ2-7; D ambiguous. The germline gives CDR1 MNHEY, CDR2 SMNVEV (reference sequence). There are 13 residues in the CDR3. With 3 bases removed from V and 4 bases from J, the gap between germline ends came to 10 bases.